This T cell receptor (beta chain) derives from a study of T cells in Graves' hyperthyroidism and ophthalmopathy (dated by TCRdb to the late 2010s). In terms of the full investigation: Peripheral blood was collected at initial diagnosis, before any treatment. An independent validation cohort of under 20 hyperthyroidism patients and over 15 patients who later progressed to ophthalmopathy tested prospective prediction of ophthalmopathy. For training and testing, the 95 to 100 patients in the discovery cohort were randomly divided in a 7:3 ratio. Following sampling, methimazole starting at 30 mg daily was given to hyperthyroidism patients, and high-dose intravenous methylprednisolone was given to ophthalmopathy patients. The paper describes TCR Vbeta CDR3 sequencing of 140 or so peripheral blood samples, made up of fewer than 50 ophthalmopathy patients, some 80 hyperthyroidism patients and 17 progressor patients. To identify TCR V-J signatures that set the groups apart, the researchers used a discovery cohort of roughly 100 patients, made up of fewer than 50 with Graves' ophthalmopathy and 57 with stable Graves' hyperthyroidism. In about 6 Graves' hyperthyroidism patients, the study also compared T-cell repertoires from thyroid tissue with T-cell repertoires from blood.

The research as a whole found: Most expanded thyroid clonotypes (frequency above 0.001) were also detected in blood, a finding suggesting that blood repertoires may reflect thyroid immune responses. A 13 V-J signature model separated ophthalmopathy from stable hyperthyroidism, with roughly 88% sensitivity and 81.08% specificity in cross-validation and 80%/75% in testing. Sample size was not statistically predetermined, and investigators were not blinded to group allocation. In validation, progression to ophthalmopathy was predicted by the model with 65% to 71% sensitivity and 72.22% specificity, a median of roughly 6 months before onset.

From the germline V gene (reference sequence), CDR1 is SGHKS and CDR2 is YYEKEE. The germline V end is reduced by 4 bases and the J end by 8 bases; junction bases left unmatched: 8. Reading from cysteine to phenylalanine, the CDR3 counts 15 amino acids. Here the CDR3 DNA is all that survives: 45 bases in frame from base 1. The TCR beta CDR3 regions were amplified from the RNA transcripts. A first-round RT-PCR of the TCR CDR3 used the HTBI primer set with the Qiagen OneStep RT-PCR kit. A second multiplex PCR round built the libraries, followed by size selection and purification. Libraries were sequenced paired-end with 100 bp reads on an Illumina HiSeq2000. The original methods were these. SOAPnuke was used to process the raw data, removing reads that contained adapters or uncalled bases, had a mean Phred below 15, or lacked an exact match to the constant primer or identifier. High-quality paired reads were merged using COPE v1.2.5, and each unique nucleotide sequence was defined as a clonotype. MiTCR v1.1 was used to align clonotypes to the IMGT TRBV, TRBD and TRBJ reference segments. The analysis was restricted to V-J combinations with a frequency above 0.0001, which together covered just over 99% of the repertoires. A TCS score was defined as the ratio of F50 (clonal expansion) to E x V (chaos), with BLOSUM62-based TCRdist applied between CDR3 peptides within each V-J. Welch's t-statistics and random forest reduced roughly 500 V-J features to around 14, which were used in a naive Bayes classifier (R e1071). TCRdb cleaned the public reads at Q25 with fastp, built clones with MiXCR and kept in-frame beta chains. CDR3 protein sequences are deduplicated, and each keeps its most common genes and DNA. What appears here as the V and J calls and clone size reflects TCRdb's work, not the paper's. The sample data list some 180,000 distinct CDR3 sequences, and about a sixth of these were observed just once. The top ten clones comprise roughly 30% of the sample.

A patient counted as having stable Graves' hyperthyroidism if no progression to ophthalmopathy occurred over 18 months of follow-up. Hyperthyroidism patients were newly diagnosed, had a disease duration of under 2 months, and were aged 18 to 65 years. Patients with uncontrolled infections, other autoimmune diseases, pregnancy or lactation were excluded. Clinical symptoms, serum thyroxine and TRAb, thyroid ultrasound, and orbital computed tomography formed the basis for the diagnoses. PBMCs were separated from under 12 ml of fresh peripheral blood using Ficoll-Paque density gradient centrifugation. Total RNA was extracted with Trizol reagent, and quality was checked on an Agilent 2100 Bioanalyzer. This clonotype has more than one count but fewer than ten. This clone's antigen is unknown. It has no much larger one-base neighbor in the sample; base qualities were not kept.

The specimen was blood. This receptor chain uses TRBV5-5 and TRBJ1-4, and 10 junction bases match TRBD1. This clonotype was obtained from a woman aged 45-65 years with Graves' hyperthyroidism. The CDR3: CASSPGTGVEEKLFF. Here is the DNA: TGTGCCAGCAGCCCCGGGACAGGGGTTGAGGAAAAACTGTTTTTT.